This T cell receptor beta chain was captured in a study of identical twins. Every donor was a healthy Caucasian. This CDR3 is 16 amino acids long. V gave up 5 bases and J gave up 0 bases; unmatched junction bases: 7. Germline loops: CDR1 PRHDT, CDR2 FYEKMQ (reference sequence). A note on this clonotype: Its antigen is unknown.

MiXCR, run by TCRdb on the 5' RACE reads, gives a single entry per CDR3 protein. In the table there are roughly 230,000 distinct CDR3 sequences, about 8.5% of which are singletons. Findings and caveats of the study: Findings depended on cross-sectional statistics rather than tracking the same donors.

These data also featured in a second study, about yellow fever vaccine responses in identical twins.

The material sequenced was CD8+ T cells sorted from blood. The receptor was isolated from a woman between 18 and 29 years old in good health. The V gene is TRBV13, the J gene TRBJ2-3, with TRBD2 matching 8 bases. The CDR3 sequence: CASSLDSGESTDTQYF. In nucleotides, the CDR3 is TGTGCCAGCAGCCTCGATAGCGGGGAAAGCACAGATACGCAGTATTTT.